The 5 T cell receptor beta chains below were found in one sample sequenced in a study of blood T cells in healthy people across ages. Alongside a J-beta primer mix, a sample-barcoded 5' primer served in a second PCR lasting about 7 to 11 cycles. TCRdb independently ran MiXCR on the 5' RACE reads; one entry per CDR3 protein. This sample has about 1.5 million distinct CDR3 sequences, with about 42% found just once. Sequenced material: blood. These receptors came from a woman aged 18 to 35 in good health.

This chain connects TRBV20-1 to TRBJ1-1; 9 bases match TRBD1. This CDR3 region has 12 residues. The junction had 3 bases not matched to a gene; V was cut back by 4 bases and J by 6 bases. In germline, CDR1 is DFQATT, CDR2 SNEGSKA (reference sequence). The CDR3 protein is CSAIRQGAEAFF. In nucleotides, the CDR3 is TGCAGTGCTATCCGACAGGGGGCTGAAGCTTTCTTT.

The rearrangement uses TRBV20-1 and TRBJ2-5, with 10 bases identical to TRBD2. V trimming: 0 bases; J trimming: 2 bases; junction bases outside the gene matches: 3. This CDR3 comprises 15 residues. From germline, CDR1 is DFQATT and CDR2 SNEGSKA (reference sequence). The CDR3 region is CSARDPLAGQETQYF. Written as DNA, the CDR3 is TGCAGTGCTAGAGACCCACTAGCGGGACAAGAGACCCAGTACTTC.

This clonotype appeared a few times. The DNA for the CDR3 is TGTGCCAGCAGCTTAGTTACGGGGTCCCACGAGCAGTACTTC. Its translation: CASSLVTGSHEQYF. The chain uses TRBV7-2 and TRBJ2-7; perhaps TRBD2 as D (5 bases). This CDR3 has 14 residues. Germline CDR1 and CDR2: SGHTA and FQGNSA. Deletions cut 1 base from V and 5 bases from J, with 12 bases between.

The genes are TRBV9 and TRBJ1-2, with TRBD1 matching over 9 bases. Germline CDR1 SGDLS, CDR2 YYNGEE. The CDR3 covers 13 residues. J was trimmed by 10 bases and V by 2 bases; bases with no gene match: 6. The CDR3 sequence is CASSVDRGYPYTF. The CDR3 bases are TGTGCCAGCAGCGTCGACAGGGGGTACCCCTACACCTTC. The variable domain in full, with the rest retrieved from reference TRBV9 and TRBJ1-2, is DSGVTQTPKHLITATGQRVTLRCSPRSGDLSVYWYQQSLDQGLQFLIQYYNGEERAKGNILERFSAQQFPDLHSELNLSSLELGDSALYFCASSVDRGYPYTFGSGTRLTVV.

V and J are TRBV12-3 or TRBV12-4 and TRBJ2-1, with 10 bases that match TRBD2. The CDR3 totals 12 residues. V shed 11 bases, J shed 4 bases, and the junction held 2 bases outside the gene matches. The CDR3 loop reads CACSGRYNEQFF. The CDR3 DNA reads TGTGCCTGTAGCGGGAGGTACAATGAGCAGTTCTTC.